The present TCR beta chain was sequenced within a study of blood T cell repertoires in COVID-19. The method was immunoSEQ multiplex PCR; TCRdb's version includes in-frame clones alone and lacks a portion of them. The table lists some 150,000 clones, around 73% of them singletons. V was shortened by 2 bases and J by 5 bases, with 15 bases between the two germline ends. The germline gives CDR1 MNHNY, CDR2 SVGAGI (reference sequence). CDR3 size: 15 residues. This chain joins TRBV6-6 and TRBJ1-1; D ambiguous. Sample: peripheral blood. This clonotype originated in a woman in her fifties or sixties with active or convalescent COVID-19. This CDR3 is CASSYRATTGTEAFF. As DNA, the CDR3 is TGTGCCAGCAGTTACCGGGCCACGACGGGGACTGAAGCTTTCTTT.